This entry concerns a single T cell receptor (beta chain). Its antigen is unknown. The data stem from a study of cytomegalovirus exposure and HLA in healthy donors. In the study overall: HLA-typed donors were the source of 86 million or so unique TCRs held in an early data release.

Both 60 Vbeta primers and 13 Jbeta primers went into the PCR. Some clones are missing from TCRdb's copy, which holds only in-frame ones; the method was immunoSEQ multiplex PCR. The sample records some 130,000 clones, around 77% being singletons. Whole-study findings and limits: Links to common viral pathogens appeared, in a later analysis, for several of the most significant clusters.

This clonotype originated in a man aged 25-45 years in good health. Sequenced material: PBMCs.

The CDR3 sequence is CASSGQTNTEAFF. CDR3 nucleotide sequence: TGTGCCAGCAGCGGACAGACGAACACTGAAGCTTTCTTT. This chain links TRBV19 with TRBJ1-1; possibly TRBD1 for D (6 bases). The CDR3 contains 13 residues. The V and J ends lost 9 bases and 1 base respectively, with 12 bases between them. Germline assignment: CDR1 LNHDA and CDR2 SQIVND (reference sequence).